This paragraph covers one T cell receptor beta chain sequence. MiXCR was run by TCRdb on the reads, yielding one entry per CDR3 protein. Found here are several thousand distinct CDR3 sequences, about 15% of them singletons; the top ten hold around 7.6%. The sample originates from a study of liver allograft versus peripheral blood T cells. Study-level information: Within transplanted livers, the T cell receptor repertoires were examined and compared against the repertoires present in the peripheral blood of liver transplant recipients.

This CDR3 has 14 amino acids. V was cut by 2 bases and J by 4 bases, with 12 bases left in between. The germline CDR1 and CDR2 sequences are MNHEY and SVGAGI. This clonotype was obtained from a human patient who had a liver transplant. The graft donor may be the source of some T cells. The chain employs TRBV6-5 and TRBJ2-7; weak D call: TRBD2 (6 bases). The CDR3: CASSYRVRGYEQYF. As DNA, the CDR3 is TGTGCCAGCAGTTACCGGGTCCGGGGGTACGAGCAGTACTTC.